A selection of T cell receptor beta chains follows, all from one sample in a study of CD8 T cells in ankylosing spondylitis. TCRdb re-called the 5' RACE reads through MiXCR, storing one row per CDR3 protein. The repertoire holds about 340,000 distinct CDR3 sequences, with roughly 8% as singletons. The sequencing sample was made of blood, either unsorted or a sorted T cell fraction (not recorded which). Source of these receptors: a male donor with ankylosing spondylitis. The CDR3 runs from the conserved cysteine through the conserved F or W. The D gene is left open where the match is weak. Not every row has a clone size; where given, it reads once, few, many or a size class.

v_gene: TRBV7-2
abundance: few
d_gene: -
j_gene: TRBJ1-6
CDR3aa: CASSLAALPGYNSPLHF
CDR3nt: TGTGCCAGCAGCTTAGCGGCCCTGCCAGGGTACAATTCACCCCTCCACTTT

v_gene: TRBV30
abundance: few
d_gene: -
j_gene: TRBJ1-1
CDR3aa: CAWSVGPFTGQAVPEAFF
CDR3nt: TGTGCCTGGAGTGTCGGTCCCTTTACGGGACAAGCGGTTCCCGAAGCTTTCTTT

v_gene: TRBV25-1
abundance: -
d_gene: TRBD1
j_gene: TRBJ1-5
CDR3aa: CASLRPGQGPWGPQHF
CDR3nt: TGTGCCAGTTTACGACCGGGACAGGGCCCCTGGGGTCCCCAGCATTTT

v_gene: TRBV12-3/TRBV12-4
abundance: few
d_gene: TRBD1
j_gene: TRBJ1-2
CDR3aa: CASSLGAGTGINGYTF
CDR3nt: TGTGCCAGCAGTTTAGGTGCCGGGACAGGGATTAACGGCTACACCTTC

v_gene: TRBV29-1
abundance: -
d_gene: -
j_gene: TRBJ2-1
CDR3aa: CSAGIPEQFF
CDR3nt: TGCAGCGCGGGGATTCCGGAGCAGTTCTTC

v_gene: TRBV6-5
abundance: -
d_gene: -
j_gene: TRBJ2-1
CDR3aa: CASSYLDRNEQFF
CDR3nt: TGTGCCAGCAGTTACTTGGACAGAAATGAGCAGTTCTTC

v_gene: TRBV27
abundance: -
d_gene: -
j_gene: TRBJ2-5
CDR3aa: CASSLLSPQETQYF
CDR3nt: TGTGCCAGCAGTTTGTTATCCCCCCAAGAGACCCAGTACTTC

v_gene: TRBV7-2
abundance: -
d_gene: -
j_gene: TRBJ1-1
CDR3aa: CASSWAMNTEAFF
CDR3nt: TGTGCCAGCAGTTGGGCTATGAACACTGAAGCTTTCTTT

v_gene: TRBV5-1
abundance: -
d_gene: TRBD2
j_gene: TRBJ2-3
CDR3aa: CASSFGLAGGSWGTDTQYF
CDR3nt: TGCGCCAGCAGCTTCGGACTAGCGGGAGGGTCCTGGGGCACAGATACGCAGTATTTT

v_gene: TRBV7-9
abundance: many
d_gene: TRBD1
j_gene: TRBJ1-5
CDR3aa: CASSSETGRPQHF
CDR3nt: TGTGCCAGCAGCTCGGAGACAGGGCGGCCCCAGCATTTT

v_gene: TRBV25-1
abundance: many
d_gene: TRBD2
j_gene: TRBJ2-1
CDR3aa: CASSGRLGLADNEQFF
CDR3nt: TGTGCCAGCAGTGGACGTTTAGGACTAGCGGACAATGAGCAGTTCTTC

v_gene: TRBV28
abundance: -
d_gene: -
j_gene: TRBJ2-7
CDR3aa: CASSRPAVTYEQYF
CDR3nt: TGTGCCAGCAGCCGGCCAGCGGTAACCTACGAGCAGTACTTC

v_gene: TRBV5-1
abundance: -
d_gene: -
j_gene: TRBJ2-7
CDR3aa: CASSLVSGNEQYF
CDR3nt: TGCGCCAGCAGCTTGGTTTCCGGGAACGAGCAGTACTTC

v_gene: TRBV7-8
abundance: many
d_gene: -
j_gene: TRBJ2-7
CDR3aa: CASSLETVASYEQYF
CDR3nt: TGTGCCAGCAGCTTAGAGACAGTCGCCTCCTACGAGCAGTACTTC

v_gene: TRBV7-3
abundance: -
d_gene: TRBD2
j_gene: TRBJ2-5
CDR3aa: CASSSRSLAGVETQYF
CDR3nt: TGTGCCAGCAGCTCCCGGAGTCTAGCGGGAGTCGAGACCCAGTACTTC

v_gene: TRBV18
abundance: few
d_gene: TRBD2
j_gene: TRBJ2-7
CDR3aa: CASSPSREDEQYF
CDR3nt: TGTGCCAGCTCACCCAGTCGGGAGGACGAGCAGTACTTC

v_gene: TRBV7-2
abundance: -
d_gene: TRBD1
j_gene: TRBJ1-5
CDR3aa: CASSLSQGHQPQHF
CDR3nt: TGTGCCAGCAGCTTATCACAGGGGCATCAGCCCCAGCATTTT

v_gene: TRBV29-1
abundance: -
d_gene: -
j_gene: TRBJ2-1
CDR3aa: CSVLRESAGNEQFF
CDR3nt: TGCAGCGTACTCCGGGAGTCCGCCGGGAATGAGCAGTTCTTC

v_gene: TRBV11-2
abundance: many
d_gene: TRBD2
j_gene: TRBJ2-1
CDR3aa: CASSLVPLASGNNEQFF
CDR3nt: TGTGCCAGCAGCTTAGTCCCGCTGGCTAGCGGGAACAATGAGCAGTTCTTC

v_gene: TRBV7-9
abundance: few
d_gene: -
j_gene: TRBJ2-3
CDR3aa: CASSHPDSTDTQYF
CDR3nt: TGTGCCAGCAGCCATCCCGACAGCACAGATACGCAGTATTTT

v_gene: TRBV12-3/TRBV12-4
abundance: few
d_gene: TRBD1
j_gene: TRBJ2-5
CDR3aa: CASRGTGTVTQYF
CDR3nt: TGTGCCAGCAGAGGGACAGGGACGGTGACCCAGTACTTC

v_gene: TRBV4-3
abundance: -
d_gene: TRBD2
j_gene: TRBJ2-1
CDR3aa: CASSPGLAGYRDNEQFF
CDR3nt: TGCGCCAGCAGCCCGGGACTAGCGGGATACAGAGACAATGAGCAGTTCTTC

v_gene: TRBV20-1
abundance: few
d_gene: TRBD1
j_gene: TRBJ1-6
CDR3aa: CSAQTRDRNSPLHF
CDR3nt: TGCAGTGCCCAAACCCGGGACAGGAATTCACCCCTCCACTTT

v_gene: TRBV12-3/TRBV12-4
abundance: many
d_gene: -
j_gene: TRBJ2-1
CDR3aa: CASSLDDNEQFF
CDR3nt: TGTGCCAGCAGTTTAGACGACAATGAGCAGTTCTTC

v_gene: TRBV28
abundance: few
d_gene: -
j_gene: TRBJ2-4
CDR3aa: CASSLRGGKNIQYF
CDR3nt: TGTGCCAGCAGTTTGCGGGGCGGGAAAAACATTCAGTACTTC

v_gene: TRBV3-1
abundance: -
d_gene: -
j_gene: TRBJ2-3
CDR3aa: CASSQGLPDTDTQYF
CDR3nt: TGTGCCAGCAGCCAAGGCCTTCCGGACACAGATACGCAGTATTTT

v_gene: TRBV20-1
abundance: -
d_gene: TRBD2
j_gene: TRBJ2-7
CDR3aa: CSARDLDSGSSYEQYF
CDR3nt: TGCAGTGCTAGAGATTTGGATAGCGGGAGCTCCTACGAGCAGTACTTC

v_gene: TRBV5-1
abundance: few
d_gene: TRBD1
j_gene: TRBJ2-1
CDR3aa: CASSSGQTSYNEQFF
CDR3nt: TGCGCCAGCAGCTCGGGACAGACCTCCTACAATGAGCAGTTCTTC

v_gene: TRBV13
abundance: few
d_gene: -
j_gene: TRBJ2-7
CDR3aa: CASSLGFLGEQYF
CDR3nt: TGTGCCAGCAGCTTAGGGTTCCTGGGCGAGCAGTACTTC

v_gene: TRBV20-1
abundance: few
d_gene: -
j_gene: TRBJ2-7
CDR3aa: CSAAWGYEQYF
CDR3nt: TGCAGTGCTGCATGGGGCTACGAGCAGTACTTC

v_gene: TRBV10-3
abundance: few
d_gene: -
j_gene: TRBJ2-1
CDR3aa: CAISGRGGGYSYNEQFF
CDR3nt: TGTGCCATCAGTGGTCGTGGCGGAGGGTACTCCTACAATGAGCAGTTCTTC

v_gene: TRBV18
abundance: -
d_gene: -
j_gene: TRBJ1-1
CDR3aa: CASSPEQGNTEAFF
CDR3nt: TGTGCCAGCTCACCAGAACAGGGCAACACTGAAGCTTTCTTT

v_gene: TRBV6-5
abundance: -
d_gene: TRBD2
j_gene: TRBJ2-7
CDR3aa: CASGSSEPRDYHREQYF
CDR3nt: TGTGCCAGCGGTTCTTCGGAGCCCCGGGACTACCATCGGGAGCAGTACTTC

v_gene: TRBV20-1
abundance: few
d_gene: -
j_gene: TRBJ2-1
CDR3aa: CSASRAHQSSYNEQFF
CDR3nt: TGCAGTGCCTCCCGAGCACACCAAAGCTCCTACAATGAGCAGTTCTTC

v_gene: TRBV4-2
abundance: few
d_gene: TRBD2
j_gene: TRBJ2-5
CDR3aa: CASSQGRLAQETQYF
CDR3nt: TGTGCCAGCAGCCAAGGTCGACTAGCACAAGAGACCCAGTACTTC

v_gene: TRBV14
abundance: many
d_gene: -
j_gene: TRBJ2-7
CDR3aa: CASSQNLGDEQYF
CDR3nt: TGTGCCAGCAGCCAAAACCTGGGGGACGAGCAGTACTTC

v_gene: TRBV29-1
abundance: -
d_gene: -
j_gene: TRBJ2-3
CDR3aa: CSVRVRGGRSDTQYF
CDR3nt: TGCAGCGTTCGGGTCAGGGGCGGGCGGTCAGATACGCAGTATTTT

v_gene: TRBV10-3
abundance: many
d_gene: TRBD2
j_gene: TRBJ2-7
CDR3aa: CAIGLEGLYEQYF
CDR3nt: TGTGCCATCGGACTAGAAGGCCTCTACGAGCAGTACTTC

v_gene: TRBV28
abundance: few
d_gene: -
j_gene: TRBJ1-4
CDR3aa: CASRRGSRSEKLFF
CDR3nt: TGTGCCAGCAGGCGCGGTTCGAGGAGTGAAAAACTGTTTTTT

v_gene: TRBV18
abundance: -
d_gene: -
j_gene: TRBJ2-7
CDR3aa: CASSPNLAPEQYF
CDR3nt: TGTGCCAGCTCACCTAATCTGGCTCCCGAGCAGTACTTC

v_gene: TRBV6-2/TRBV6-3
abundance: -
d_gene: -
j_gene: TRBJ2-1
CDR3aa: CASSRGTDAYNEQFF
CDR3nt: TGTGCCAGCAGTCGCGGGACAGACGCCTACAATGAGCAGTTCTTC

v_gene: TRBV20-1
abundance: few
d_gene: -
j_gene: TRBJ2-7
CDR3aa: CSVHKPPYEQYF
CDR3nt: TGCAGTGTCCACAAGCCGCCCTACGAGCAGTACTTC

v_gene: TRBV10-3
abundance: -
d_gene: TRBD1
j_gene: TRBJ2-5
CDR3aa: CATGPDRAVETQYF
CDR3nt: TGTGCCACCGGACCTGACAGGGCAGTAGAGACCCAGTACTTC

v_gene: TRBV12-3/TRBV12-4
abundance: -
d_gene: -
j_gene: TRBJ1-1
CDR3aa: CASSFGERDTEAFF
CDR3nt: TGTGCCAGCAGTTTTGGGGAGAGGGACACTGAAGCTTTCTTT

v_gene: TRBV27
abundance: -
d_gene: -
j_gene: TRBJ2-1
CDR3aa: CASSSGTGEQFF
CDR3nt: TGTGCCAGCAGTTCGGGGACGGGCGAGCAGTTCTTC

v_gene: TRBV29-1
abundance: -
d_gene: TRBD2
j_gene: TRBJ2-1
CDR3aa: CSVEDPALAGVNNEQFF
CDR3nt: TGCAGCGTTGAAGATCCCGCACTAGCGGGAGTTAACAATGAGCAGTTCTTC

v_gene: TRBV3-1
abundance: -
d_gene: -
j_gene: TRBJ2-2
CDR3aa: CASSWGRAVNTGELFF
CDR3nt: TGTGCCAGCAGCTGGGGACGAGCGGTGAACACCGGGGAGCTGTTTTTT

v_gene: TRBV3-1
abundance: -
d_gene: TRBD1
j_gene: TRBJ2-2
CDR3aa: CASSHAQGTVNTGELFF
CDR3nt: TGTGCCAGCAGCCATGCGCAGGGGACAGTCAACACCGGGGAGCTGTTTTTT

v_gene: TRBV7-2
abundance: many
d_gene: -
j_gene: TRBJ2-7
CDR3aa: CASSPLLYEQYF
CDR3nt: TGTGCCAGCAGCCCACTTTTATACGAGCAGTACTTC

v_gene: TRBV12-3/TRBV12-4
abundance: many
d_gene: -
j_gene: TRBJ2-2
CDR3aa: CASSLWTPNTGELFF
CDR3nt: TGTGCCAGCAGTTTATGGACTCCGAACACCGGGGAGCTGTTTTTT

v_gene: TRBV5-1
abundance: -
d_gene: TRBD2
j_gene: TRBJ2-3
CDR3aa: CASSLGLGASGSQRGTDTQYF
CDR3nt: TGCGCCAGCAGCTTGGGTCTCGGGGCTAGCGGGAGTCAACGGGGCACAGATACGCAGTATTTT

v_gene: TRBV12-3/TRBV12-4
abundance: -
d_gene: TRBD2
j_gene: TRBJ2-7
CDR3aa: CASGKTSGSYEQYF
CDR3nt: TGTGCCAGCGGAAAGACTAGCGGATCCTACGAGCAGTACTTC

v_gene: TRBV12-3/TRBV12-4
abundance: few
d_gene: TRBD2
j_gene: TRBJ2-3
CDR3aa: CASSSLGLAGGVGTDTQYF
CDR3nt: TGTGCCAGCAGCTCCCTTGGCCTAGCGGGAGGAGTTGGCACAGATACGCAGTATTTT

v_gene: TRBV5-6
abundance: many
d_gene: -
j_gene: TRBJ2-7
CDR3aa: CASSLAGGGVSYEQYF
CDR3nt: TGTGCCAGCAGCTTGGCCGGAGGTGGAGTCTCCTACGAGCAGTACTTC

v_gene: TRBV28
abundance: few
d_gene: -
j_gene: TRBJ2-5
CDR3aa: CASSPPAQGWETQYF
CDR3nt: TGTGCCAGCAGTCCCCCCGCGCAGGGGTGGGAGACCCAGTACTTC

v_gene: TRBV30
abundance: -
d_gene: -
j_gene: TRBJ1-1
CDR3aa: CAWITSGLNTEAFF
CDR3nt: TGTGCCTGGATCACCTCGGGGCTTAACACTGAAGCTTTCTTT

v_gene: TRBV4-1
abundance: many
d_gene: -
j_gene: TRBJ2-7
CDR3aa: CASSHQGRAYEQYF
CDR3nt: TGCGCCAGCAGCCACCAAGGCAGGGCCTACGAGCAGTACTTC